A selection of T cell receptor beta chains follows, all from one sample in a study of cytomegalovirus exposure and HLA in healthy donors. The protocol was immunoSEQ multiplex PCR, while the TCRdb copy is restricted to in-frame clones and leaves out a portion. The table lists some 90,000 clones, 65% to 80% of them singletons. Sequenced sample: PBMCs. The source of these receptors is a female donor in good health and CMV-seropositive. Both conserved end residues are part of each CDR3. The D gene is left open where the match is weak. Clone size is given for some rows only: seen once, a few or many times, or a class if the clone is expanded.

TRBJ2-3,TRBV5-6,TRBD2,NA,CASSLGSGGAADTQYF,TGTGCCAGCAGCTTGGGTAGCGGGGGGGCCGCAGATACGCAGTATTTT
TRBJ1-5,TRBV18,TRBD1,NA,CASSPDRGGQPQHF,TGTGCCAGCTCACCCGACAGGGGCGGGCAGCCCCAGCATTTT
TRBJ1-1,TRBV15,NA,few,CATSRVRAAKNTEAFF,TGTGCCACCAGCAGAGTCAGGGCAGCTAAAAACACTGAAGCTTTCTTT
TRBJ2-7,TRBV4-2,TRBD1,few,CASSLQGYEQYF,TGTGCCAGCAGCCTACAGGGGTACGAGCAGTACTTC
TRBJ2-7,TRBV7-9,TRBD1,NA,CASSFPGQGTYEQYF,TGTGCCAGCAGCTTTCCGGGACAGGGCACCTACGAGCAGTACTTC
TRBJ2-7,TRBV5-1,NA,NA,CASRPVGRDSYEQYF,TGCGCCAGCAGGCCTGTCGGTAGAGATTCCTACGAGCAGTACTTC
TRBJ2-5,TRBV4-3,NA,once,CASSQDFVTQYF,TGCGCCAGCAGCCAAGATTTCGTGACCCAGTACTTC
TRBJ2-1,TRBV15,NA,once,CATSRAPAGSYNEQFF,TGTGCCACCAGCAGAGCCCCAGCGGGTTCCTACAATGAGCAGTTCTTC
TRBJ2-1,TRBV6-4,TRBD2,NA,CASSVEREGREQFF,TGTGCCAGCAGTGTGGAGCGGGAGGGGCGTGAGCAGTTCTTC
TRBJ2-7,TRBV13,TRBD1,NA,CASSSLRDRAVEQYF,TGTGCCAGCAGCAGCCTCCGGGACAGGGCAGTCGAGCAGTACTTC
TRBJ1-1,TRBV4-3,TRBD1,few,CASSQQQGIRTEAFF,TGCGCCAGCAGCCAACAACAGGGGATACGGACTGAAGCTTTCTTT
TRBJ2-2,TRBV4-2,NA,NA,CASSQGESGTGELFF,TGTGCCAGCAGCCAAGGGGAGTCAGGAACCGGGGAGCTGTTTTTT
TRBJ2-7,TRBV6-1,TRBD1,NA,CASRGYRDSYEQYF,TGTGCCAGCAGGGGTTACAGGGACAGCTACGAGCAGTACTTC
TRBJ2-7,TRBV28,NA,NA,CASSLRAGRNYEQYF,TGTGCCAGCAGTCTCAGGGCAGGGAGGAACTACGAGCAGTACTTC
TRBJ1-6,TRBV4-2,TRBD1,few,CASSQDPQGAGNNSPLHF,TGTGCCAGCAGCCAAGATCCCCAGGGGGCTGGAAATAATTCACCCCTCCACTTT
TRBJ1-6,TRBV27,NA,few,CASSFGQGKTPLHF,TGTGCCAGCAGTTTCGGTCAGGGGAAGACACCCCTCCACTTT
TRBJ1-2,TRBV5-4,TRBD1,NA,CASSARDRDYTF,TGTGCCAGCAGCGCCCGGGACAGGGACTACACCTTC
TRBJ1-5,TRBV28,TRBD1,NA,CASSPPRGINQPQHF,TGTGCCAGCAGTCCCCCCAGGGGGATAAATCAGCCCCAGCATTTT
TRBJ2-2,TRBV29-1,NA,NA,CSVRGGQERWTGELFF,TGCAGCGTTAGGGGGGGACAGGAAAGATGGACCGGGGAGCTGTTTTTT
TRBJ2-1,TRBV5-4,TRBD2,few,CASSTGLAGVYNEQFF,TGTGCCAGCAGCACGGGACTAGCGGGTGTGTACAATGAGCAGTTCTTC
TRBJ2-1,TRBV7-2,TRBD2,NA,CASSLVGAGATYNEQFF,TGTGCCAGCAGCTTAGTGGGTGCGGGAGCCACGTACAATGAGCAGTTCTTC
TRBJ1-5,TRBV7-2,NA,NA,CASSLLSNQPQHF,TGTGCCAGCAGCTTATTAAGCAATCAGCCCCAGCATTTT
TRBJ2-5,TRBV6-1,NA,NA,CATLRAGIGTQYF,TGTGCCACCCTTAGGGCAGGGATCGGGACCCAGTACTTC
TRBJ2-7,TRBV30,NA,NA,CAWSGRPNHEQYF,TGTGCCTGGAGTGGGAGACCGAACCACGAGCAGTACTTC
TRBJ1-2,TRBV19,NA,NA,CASRSPGGYGYTF,TGTGCCAGTAGGAGCCCGGGGGGCTATGGCTACACCTTC
TRBJ1-2,TRBV30,TRBD1,NA,CAWSPFRTGPSGYTF,TGTGCCTGGAGTCCTTTTCGGACAGGGCCCTCTGGCTACACCTTC
TRBJ2-7,TRBV7-2,NA,NA,CASSLLARNEQYF,TGTGCCAGCAGCTTACTAGCGAGGAACGAGCAGTACTTC
TRBJ1-1,TRBV4-3,TRBD1,once,CASSQDGQGPNTEAFF,TGCGCCAGCAGCCAAGATGGACAGGGGCCTAACACTGAAGCTTTCTTT
TRBJ1-5,TRBV10-3,NA,NA,CAINSGNQPQHF,TGTGCCATAAACTCGGGCAATCAGCCCCAGCATTTT
TRBJ2-7,TRBV9,TRBD1,NA,CASSVSRDSRYEQYF,TGTGCCAGCAGCGTATCCCGGGACAGCAGGTACGAGCAGTACTTC
TRBJ1-5,TRBV11-2,TRBD1,NA,CASSSDRGQPQHF,TGTGCCAGCAGCTCGGACAGGGGCCAGCCCCAGCATTTT
TRBJ2-3,TRBV5-1,TRBD2,once,CASSLASSGDTQYF,TGCGCCAGCAGCTTGGCCTCTAGCGGAGATACGCAGTATTTT
TRBJ2-7,TRBV29-1,TRBD1,NA,CSVFEATGGYEQYF,TGCAGCGTTTTTGAAGCGACAGGGGGTTACGAGCAGTACTTC
TRBJ1-5,TRBV7-6,TRBD1,NA,CASSLGQGGQPQHF,TGTGCCAGCAGCCTGGGACAGGGAGGCCAGCCCCAGCATTTT
TRBJ2-2,TRBV4-3,NA,NA,CASSQDLGGNTGELFF,TGCGCCAGCAGCCAAGATCTAGGGGGGAACACCGGGGAGCTGTTTTTT
TRBJ2-3,TRBV30,NA,NA,CAWSGISTDTQYF,TGTGCCTGGAGTGGGATAAGCACAGATACACAGTATTTT
TRBJ2-4,TRBV30,TRBD1,NA,CAWSRTGNAKNIQYF,TGTGCCTGGAGTAGGACAGGGAACGCCAAAAACATTCAGTACTTC
TRBJ2-3,TRBV6-5,TRBD1,few,CASRTGDTQYF,TGTGCCAGCAGGACAGGGGATACGCAGTATTTT
TRBJ2-2,TRBV5-1,NA,NA,CASSMAREAGELFF,TGCGCCAGCAGTATGGCCAGGGAGGCCGGGGAGCTGTTTTTT
TRBJ1-6,TRBV7-2,TRBD1,NA,CASSLSGAGGSGSPLHF,TGTGCCAGCAGCTTGTCCGGCGCAGGGGGTTCGGGTTCACCCCTCCACTTT
TRBJ1-1,TRBV18,TRBD1,NA,CASSSRGREAEAFF,TGTGCCAGCTCGTCAAGGGGGCGGGAGGCTGAAGCTTTCTTT
TRBJ2-3,TRBV11-3,TRBD1,few,CASSRNRGRGDTQYF,TGTGCCAGCAGCAGAAACAGGGGGCGCGGAGATACGCAGTATTTT
TRBJ2-7,TRBV30,NA,NA,CAWSFGDTRADEQYF,TGTGCCTGGAGTTTTGGGGACACTAGGGCTGACGAGCAGTACTTC
TRBJ2-1,TRBV18,NA,NA,CASSPQQHGEQFF,TGTGCCAGCTCACCACAACAGCATGGTGAGCAGTTCTTC
TRBJ1-2,TRBV4-3,TRBD1,NA,CASSPSPSSDRGGYTF,TGCGCCAGCAGCCCCTCCCCCTCGTCCGACAGGGGGGGCTACACCTTC
TRBJ1-5,TRBV30,NA,NA,CAWSGGPITNNQPQHF,TGTGCCTGGAGTGGGGGCCCCATTACAAATAATCAGCCCCAGCATTTT
TRBJ2-2,TRBV7-9,TRBD1,NA,CASEAGTGSTGELFF,TGTGCCAGTGAAGCAGGGACAGGGTCAACCGGGGAGCTGTTTTTT
TRBJ1-1,TRBV7-2,NA,few,CASRRTANTEAFF,TGTGCCAGCAGGCGGACAGCCAACACTGAAGCTTTCTTT
TRBJ1-3,TRBV6-1,NA,NA,CASSEYPTRNTIYF,TGTGCCAGCAGTGAATATCCAACGAGGAACACCATATATTTT
TRBJ2-3,TRBV18,TRBD2,NA,CASSPFSGDTDTQYF,TGTGCCAGCTCACCCTTTAGCGGGGATACAGATACGCAGTATTTT
TRBJ1-1,TRBV5-1,NA,NA,CASSLGQFNTEAFF,TGCGCCAGCAGCTTGGGACAGTTCAACACTGAAGCTTTCTTT
TRBJ1-2,TRBV9,TRBD1,NA,CASSALRTGNYGYTF,TGTGCCAGCAGCGCCCTCCGGACAGGGAACTATGGCTACACCTTC
TRBJ2-3,TRBV28,TRBD2,NA,CASQPGGRPDTQYF,TGTGCCAGCCAGCCAGGCGGGAGGCCAGATACGCAGTATTTT
TRBJ2-7,TRBV10-3,TRBD1,NA,CAIKIEKGDRAYEQYF,TGTGCCATCAAAATAGAAAAGGGGGACAGGGCCTACGAGCAGTACTTC
TRBJ2-5,TRBV10-3,NA,NA,CAISRGGEGGRETQYF,TGTGCCATCAGTAGGGGGGGTGAGGGAGGTCGAGAGACCCAGTACTTC
TRBJ1-5,TRBV2,TRBD1,NA,CASIGQAGNQPQHF,TGTGCCAGCATAGGACAGGCGGGCAATCAGCCCCAGCATTTT
TRBJ1-2,TRBV30,TRBD1,NA,CAWSVQGASGYTF,TGTGCCTGGAGTGTACAGGGGGCAAGTGGCTACACCTTC
TRBJ1-1,TRBV5-1,TRBD1,NA,CASSRDWQRQGRNTEAFF,TGCGCCAGCAGCCGTGACTGGCAACGACAGGGCCGGAACACTGAAGCTTTCTTT